The source of this TCR beta chain is a study of beta chain features in type 1 diabetes. Study-wide background: Healthy donors, compared against patients, showed similar age, gender and cell yields.

The study reverse transcribed the entire isolated RNA, so it sequenced expressed TCRB transcripts. Sequenced by immunoSEQ multiplex PCR; TCRdb stores in-frame clones only, minus some. The data show about 180,000 clones, 6% to 9% seen once. Study-wide points: At VDJ recombination sites, type 1 diabetes patients had fewer insertions and more deleted nucleotides. The study notes PCR might favor shorter templates equally in patients and controls. Shorter TCRB CDR3s, moderately but significantly so, marked every one of the four CD4+ subsets in Type 1 diabetes patients.

A remark on this clone: Its target is not known.

The CDR3 extends over 13 amino acids. The J segment lost 5 bases and the V segment lost 10 bases, leaving 6 bases of the junction unmatched. Germline loops: CDR1 SGHVS, CDR2 FQNEAQ. Donors contributed one heparinised blood draw apiece, averaging about 110 mL. The chain couples TRBV7-8 to TRBJ2-7; 12 nucleotides align to TRBD2. Material for sequencing was central memory CD4+ T cells from blood. The receptor comes from a man aged 18 to 30 with type 1 diabetes. In nucleotides, the CDR3 is TGTGCCACGACTAGCGGGAGCGTCCACGAGCAGTACTTC. Its protein is CATTSGSVHEQYF. Full variable domain (missing parts from reference TRBV7-8 and TRBJ2-7): GAGVSQSPRYKVAKRGQDVALRCDPISGHVSLFWYQQALGQGPEFLTYFQNEAQLDKSGLPSDRFFAERPEGSVSTLKIQRTQQEDSAVYLCATTSGSVHEQYFGPGTRLTVT.